This T cell receptor (beta chain) was sequenced for a study of T-cell reconstitution after alpha-beta-depleted transplantation in children. During its preparation, the TCRbeta library received unique molecular identifiers. TCRdb fed the PCR reads into MiXCR, producing one record per CDR3 protein. The sample contains about 300,000 distinct CDR3 sequences, about 7.3% of which appear only once. The CDR3 totals 15 residues. Germline CDR1 is DFQATT and CDR2 is SNEGSKA (reference sequence). Trimming stripped 7 bases from V and 1 base from J, with 17 bases between. This clonotype has a count of ten or more. Its antigen remains unknown. Broader study findings: High day-60 TCRbeta diversity in some patients came from surviving recipient T cells and thymic progenitors. By one year post-transplant, T-cell counts and diversity largely arose from T cells that were newly produced. As was reported, about two months after transplant, alpha-beta T cells came from several hundred expanded graft clones.

The sample consisted of peripheral blood, taken 360 days after TCRalphabeta/CD19-depleted stem cell transplant. This TCR was sampled from a female patient aged 2-9 years who had a stem cell transplant for Fanconi anemia, so the T cells may come from the graft donor. This chain uses TRBV20-1 with TRBJ2-4; possible D gene TRBD2, 6 bases. The CDR3 spells CSVPLGGVAKNIQYF. As DNA, the CDR3 is TGCAGTGTCCCCTTGGGGGGTGTGGCCAAAAACATTCAGTACTTC.